Each of the 24 T cell receptor beta chains below was sequenced from the same sample in a study of shared T cell receptors in the human thymus. Assay: immunoSEQ multiplex PCR; the TCRdb copy retains only in-frame clones and omits some. The data hold more than 550,000 clones, with about 90% observed a single time. These same data were also listed under a study on human thymus T cells.

Sequencing was performed on thymocytes. The receptor source for this set is a boy under two years old with a congenital heart defect.

The chain joins TRBV9 to TRBJ2-3; 7 positions match TRBD1. V lost 1 base, J lost 2 bases, and 10 bases stayed unmatched. Germline loops: CDR1 SGDLS, CDR2 YYNGEE. This CDR3 region has 17 residues. This CDR3 is CASSVTPDRKDTDTQYF. CDR3 sequence (DNA): TGTGCCAGCAGCGTAACCCCGGACAGGAAAGACACAGATACGCAGTATTTT.

V gene TRBV7-3 combines with J gene TRBJ2-3, with 7 bases aligning to TRBD1. The CDR3 totals 14 residues. J gave up 5 bases and V 4 bases, and 6 bases lay outside the gene matches. The germline V gene encodes CDR1 SGHTA and CDR2 FQGTGA. The CDR3: CASSSTGSEDTQYF. The DNA for the CDR3 is TGTGCCAGCAGCTCGACAGGGTCGGAAGATACGCAGTATTTT.

The rearrangement links TRBV4-1 to TRBJ2-7; D is ambiguous. The V gene's germline CDR1 is MGHRA and CDR2 YSYEKL. Trimming removed 3 bases at V and 3 bases at J, with 21 bases between. The CDR3 extends over 17 amino acids. The CDR3 DNA is TGCGCCAGCAGCCAGCCGGCTGAAGGAGCGATTTACTACGAGCAGTACTTC. Its protein product is CASSQPAEGAIYYEQYF.

The CDR3 nucleotides are TGTGCCAGCAGCCTGGTCGGTGAGCAGTTCTTC. Its protein is CASSLVGEQFF. The rearrangement uses TRBV7-8 and TRBJ2-1; D unresolved. Trimming left V 5 bases short and J 9 bases short, with 8 bases between. Germline values: CDR1 SGHVS, CDR2 FQNEAQ. The CDR3 is 11 residues long.

V is TRBV14 and J is TRBJ1-2; the match to TRBD1 covers 7 bases. Germline CDR1 is SGHDN and CDR2 is FVKESK. V lost 5 bases to trimming and J lost 9 bases; unmatched junction nucleotides: 15. The CDR3 is 15 residues long. The CDR3 region is CASSSQDRSRRSYTF. Here the CDR3 DNA reads TGTGCCAGCAGCTCCCAGGACAGGTCCAGAAGGAGCTACACCTTC.

The genes are TRBV7-8 and TRBJ1-2; 7 bases fit TRBD1. The CDR3 spans 15 residues. The J segment lost 1 base and the V segment lost 4 bases, leaving 6 bases of the junction unmatched. Germline V gene lookup returns CDR1 SGHVS and CDR2 FQNEAQ. CDR3: CASSSDRDDNYGYTF. DNA for the CDR3: TGTGCCAGCAGCTCCGACAGGGATGATAACTATGGCTACACCTTC. Full variable domain (outside the CDR3, taken from reference TRBV7-8 and TRBJ1-2): GAGVSQSPRYKVAKRGQDVALRCDPISGHVSLFWYQQALGQGPEFLTYFQNEAQLDKSGLPSDRFFAERPEGSVSTLKIQRTQQEDSAVYLCASSSDRDDNYGYTFGSGTRLTVV.

This clone was detected a few times. The chain combines TRBV27 with TRBJ2-7; D not resolved. Germline lookup yields CDR1 MNHEY and CDR2 SMNVEV (reference sequence). This CDR3 has 11 amino acids. The V end was cut by 4 bases, the J end by 4 bases, with 5 bases between. The CDR3 loop reads CASSSYYEQYF. The DNA of the CDR3 is TGTGCCAGCAGTTCCTATTACGAGCAGTACTTC.

The rearrangement uses TRBV28 and TRBJ1-2, with D perhaps TRBD1 (6 bases). Looked up from germline, CDR1 is MDHEN and CDR2 is SYDVKM. The CDR3 loop spans 15 amino acids. With 3 bases removed from V and 7 bases from J, the gap between germline ends came to 18 bases. DNA for the CDR3: TGTGCCAGCAGTTTCAACGGACAGAACGGTCGTGGCTACACCTTC. The encoded protein is CASSFNGQNGRGYTF.

The rearrangement links TRBV6-6 to TRBJ1-1, with D perhaps matching TRBD1 (6 bases). Deletions cut 8 bases from V and 1 base from J, with 20 bases between. The length of the CDR3 is 16 residues. CDR1 and CDR2 (germline): MNHNY, SVGAGI (reference sequence). CDR3 nucleotide sequence: TGTGCCAGCCAGAGAAACAGGGTTCGTTCGAACACTGAAGCTTTCTTT. This translates into CASQRNRVRSNTEAFF.

This chain links TRBV7-2 with TRBJ2-3, with 9 bases that match TRBD2. From germline, CDR1 is SGHTA and CDR2 FQGNSA. V was clipped by 3 bases and J by 2 bases; unmatched bases: 3. CDR3 length equals 15 residues. CDR3 region: CASSFGLANTDTQYF. As DNA, the CDR3 is TGTGCCAGCAGCTTTGGACTAGCGAACACAGATACGCAGTATTTT. The full variable domain, completed using reference TRBV7-2 and TRBJ2-3, is GAGVSQSPSNKVTEKGKDVELRCDPISGHTALYWYRQSLGQGLEFLIYFQGNSAPDKSGLPSDRFSAERTGGSVSTLTIQRTQQEDSAVYLCASSFGLANTDTQYFGPGTRLTVL.

The chain is built from TRBV5-1 and TRBJ2-1; the D gene is possibly TRBD1 (5 bases). V was clipped by 4 bases and J by 0 bases, with 14 bases between them. Germline V lookup: CDR1 SGHRS, CDR2 YFSETQ. CDR3 length: 16 amino acids. The chain's CDR3 is CASSPTQVNSYNEQFF. DNA of the CDR3: TGCGCCAGCAGCCCAACACAGGTTAACTCCTACAATGAGCAGTTCTTC.

The gene calls are TRBV27 and TRBJ2-3, with 8 bases matching TRBD1. The CDR3 totals 15 residues. V shed 6 bases, J shed 4 bases, and the junction held 9 bases outside the gene matches. The germline CDR1 and CDR2 sequences are MNHEY and SMNVEV (reference sequence). CDR3 amino acids: CASSTIQGAPDTQYF. Here the CDR3 DNA reads TGTGCCAGCAGCACCATCCAGGGGGCTCCAGATACGCAGTATTTT.

The gene calls are TRBV6-6 and TRBJ2-2; 9 nucleotides line up with TRBD1. Trimming at V came to 5 bases and at J to 5 bases, leaving 6 bases not matched to a gene. The CDR3 is 15 amino acids. Per germline, CDR1 MNHNY and CDR2 SVGAGI (reference sequence). The CDR3 reads CASSRGQGETGELFF. CDR3 sequence (DNA): TGTGCCAGCAGTCGGGGACAGGGTGAGACCGGGGAGCTGTTTTTT.

This clone was recorded only once. V is TRBV25-1 and J is TRBJ2-2, with a possible D match to TRBD1 (6 bases). Per the germline V gene, CDR1 is MGHDK and CDR2 is SYGVNS. The CDR3 is made up of 16 amino acids. Trimming took off 2 bases at V and 3 bases at J, with 13 bases between the two ends. Here the CDR3 reads CASSEGGRGYTGELFF. CDR3 DNA sequence: TGTGCCAGCAGTGAAGGGGGCAGGGGTTACACCGGGGAGCTGTTTTTT.

V gene TRBV27 combines with J gene TRBJ1-5, with TRBD1 matching over 9 bases. The trim removed 7 bases at V and 4 bases at J, leaving 23 bases unmatched. This CDR3 region has 20 residues. CDR1 and CDR2 from the germline V gene are MNHEY and SMNVEV (reference sequence). The DNA for the CDR3 is TGTGCCAGCAACCCTCTGCCACCTTCAAGGACAGGGGCTACGAATCAGCCCCAGCATTTT. Translating it yields CASNPLPPSRTGATNQPQHF.

This clone showed up just once. This chain links TRBV6-6 with TRBJ1-3, with D hard to call. The CDR3 loop spans 15 amino acids. Trimming took 5 bases from V and 0 from J, leaving 11 bases between them. Per the germline V gene, CDR1 is MNHNY and CDR2 is SVGAGI (reference sequence). The CDR3 spells CASSPRLSSGNTIYF. In DNA, the CDR3 is TGTGCCAGCAGTCCCCGTTTGAGCTCTGGAAACACCATATATTTT.

The V call is TRBV19, the J call TRBJ2-5, with 11 bases aligning to TRBD2. CDR1 is LNHDA, CDR2 SQIVND, per germline (reference sequence). The V gene end was trimmed by 6 bases and the J gene end by 5 bases; junction bases not matched to a gene: 8. The length of the CDR3 is 15 residues. The CDR3 nucleotides are TGTGCCAGTAGAACTAGCGGGAGTGCACCTGAGACCCAGTACTTC. Protein product: CASRTSGSAPETQYF.

This clone has a handful of counts. V is TRBV2 and J is TRBJ1-6, with 7 positions matching TRBD1. Germline V gene lookup returns CDR1 SNHLY and CDR2 FYNNEI. V was clipped by 5 bases and J by 8 bases; unmatched bases: 15. The CDR3 is 17 amino acids. The chain's CDR3 is CASSPSPTGMTHSPLHF. CDR3 bases: TGTGCCAGCAGTCCCTCCCCGACAGGGATGACTCATTCACCCCTCCACTTT.

J is TRBJ2-5 and V is TRBV7-2; TRBD2 matches 10 bases. Germline V gene data show CDR1 as SGHTA and CDR2 as FQGNSA. The CDR3 has 15 residues. The J segment lost 4 bases and the V segment lost 5 bases, leaving 7 bases of the junction unmatched. As DNA, the CDR3 is TGTGCCAGCAGCAAAAGCGGGGGGGCCGGAGAGACCCAGTACTTC. Encoded protein: CASSKSGGAGETQYF.

This clone was detected only a few times. The chain recombines TRBV19 with TRBJ1-4; D gene uncertain. The germline V and J ends were trimmed by 4 bases and 0 bases, with 6 bases remaining between them. The CDR3 consists of 14 residues. Germline V gene sequence: CDR1 LNHDA, CDR2 SQIVND (reference sequence). Here the CDR3 DNA reads TGTGCCAGTAGTAGCGCACCAACTAATGAAAAACTGTTTTTT. Protein sequence: CASSSAPTNEKLFF.

The chain couples TRBV27 to TRBJ2-1; D is perhaps TRBD2 (5 bases). The CDR3 runs 14 residues. Trimming cost V 5 bases and J 0 bases, with 8 bases left between them. CDR1 is MNHEY, CDR2 SMNVEV, per germline (reference sequence). The CDR3 DNA reads as TGTGCCAGCAGTCCTACTAGCTCCTACAATGAGCAGTTCTTC. This gives the protein CASSPTSSYNEQFF.

This chain connects TRBV4-1 to TRBJ2-5; D not certain. The V gene lost 0 bases and the J gene lost 5 bases, with 4 bases spanning the gap. The germline CDR1 and CDR2 sequences are MGHRA and YSYEKL. CDR3 length: 12 residues. The CDR3 DNA reads as TGCGCCAGCAGCCAAGATTATGAGACCCAGTACTTC. Amino acid sequence: CASSQDYETQYF.

The rearrangement uses TRBV5-1 and TRBJ1-1, with 7 bases that match TRBD1. After removal of 3 bases from V and 6 bases from J, the junction contained 5 bases not matched to a gene. CDR1 is SGHRS and CDR2 is YFSETQ in the germline V gene. The CDR3 consists of 13 residues. The CDR3: CASSSGQAPEAFF. The CDR3 nucleotides are TGCGCCAGCAGCTCCGGACAGGCACCTGAAGCTTTCTTT.

The chain combines TRBV28 with TRBJ1-6; 7 nucleotides agree with TRBD1. CDR3 length equals 19 residues. V dropped 8 bases and J dropped 0; count of bases not matched to a gene: 16. The germline V gene encodes CDR1 MDHEN and CDR2 SYDVKM. The CDR3 sequence: CASVGGTDKPSSYNSPLHF. CDR3 nucleotides: TGTGCCAGCGTTGGCGGGACAGATAAACCTAGCTCCTATAATTCACCCCTCCACTTT.